This TCR beta chain was retrieved from a study of blood T cell repertoires in COVID-19. Assay used: immunoSEQ multiplex PCR; TCRdb lists only in-frame clones, some missing. Here the sample spans some 400,000 clones, approximately 87% being singletons. The sequence derives from a woman aged 30 to 39 with COVID-19, enrolled during active disease. Sequencing was performed on peripheral blood.

CDR3 in amino acids: CASSYSSPRDQPQHF. In DNA form, the CDR3 reads TGTGCCAGCAGTTACTCGAGCCCGAGGGATCAGCCCCAGCATTTT. This chain joins TRBV6-6 and TRBJ1-5; D not resolved. Looked up from germline, CDR1 is MNHNY and CDR2 is SVGAGI (reference sequence). The CDR3 sequence is 15 residues long. V dropped 0 bases and J dropped 5 bases, with 11 bases sitting between them.